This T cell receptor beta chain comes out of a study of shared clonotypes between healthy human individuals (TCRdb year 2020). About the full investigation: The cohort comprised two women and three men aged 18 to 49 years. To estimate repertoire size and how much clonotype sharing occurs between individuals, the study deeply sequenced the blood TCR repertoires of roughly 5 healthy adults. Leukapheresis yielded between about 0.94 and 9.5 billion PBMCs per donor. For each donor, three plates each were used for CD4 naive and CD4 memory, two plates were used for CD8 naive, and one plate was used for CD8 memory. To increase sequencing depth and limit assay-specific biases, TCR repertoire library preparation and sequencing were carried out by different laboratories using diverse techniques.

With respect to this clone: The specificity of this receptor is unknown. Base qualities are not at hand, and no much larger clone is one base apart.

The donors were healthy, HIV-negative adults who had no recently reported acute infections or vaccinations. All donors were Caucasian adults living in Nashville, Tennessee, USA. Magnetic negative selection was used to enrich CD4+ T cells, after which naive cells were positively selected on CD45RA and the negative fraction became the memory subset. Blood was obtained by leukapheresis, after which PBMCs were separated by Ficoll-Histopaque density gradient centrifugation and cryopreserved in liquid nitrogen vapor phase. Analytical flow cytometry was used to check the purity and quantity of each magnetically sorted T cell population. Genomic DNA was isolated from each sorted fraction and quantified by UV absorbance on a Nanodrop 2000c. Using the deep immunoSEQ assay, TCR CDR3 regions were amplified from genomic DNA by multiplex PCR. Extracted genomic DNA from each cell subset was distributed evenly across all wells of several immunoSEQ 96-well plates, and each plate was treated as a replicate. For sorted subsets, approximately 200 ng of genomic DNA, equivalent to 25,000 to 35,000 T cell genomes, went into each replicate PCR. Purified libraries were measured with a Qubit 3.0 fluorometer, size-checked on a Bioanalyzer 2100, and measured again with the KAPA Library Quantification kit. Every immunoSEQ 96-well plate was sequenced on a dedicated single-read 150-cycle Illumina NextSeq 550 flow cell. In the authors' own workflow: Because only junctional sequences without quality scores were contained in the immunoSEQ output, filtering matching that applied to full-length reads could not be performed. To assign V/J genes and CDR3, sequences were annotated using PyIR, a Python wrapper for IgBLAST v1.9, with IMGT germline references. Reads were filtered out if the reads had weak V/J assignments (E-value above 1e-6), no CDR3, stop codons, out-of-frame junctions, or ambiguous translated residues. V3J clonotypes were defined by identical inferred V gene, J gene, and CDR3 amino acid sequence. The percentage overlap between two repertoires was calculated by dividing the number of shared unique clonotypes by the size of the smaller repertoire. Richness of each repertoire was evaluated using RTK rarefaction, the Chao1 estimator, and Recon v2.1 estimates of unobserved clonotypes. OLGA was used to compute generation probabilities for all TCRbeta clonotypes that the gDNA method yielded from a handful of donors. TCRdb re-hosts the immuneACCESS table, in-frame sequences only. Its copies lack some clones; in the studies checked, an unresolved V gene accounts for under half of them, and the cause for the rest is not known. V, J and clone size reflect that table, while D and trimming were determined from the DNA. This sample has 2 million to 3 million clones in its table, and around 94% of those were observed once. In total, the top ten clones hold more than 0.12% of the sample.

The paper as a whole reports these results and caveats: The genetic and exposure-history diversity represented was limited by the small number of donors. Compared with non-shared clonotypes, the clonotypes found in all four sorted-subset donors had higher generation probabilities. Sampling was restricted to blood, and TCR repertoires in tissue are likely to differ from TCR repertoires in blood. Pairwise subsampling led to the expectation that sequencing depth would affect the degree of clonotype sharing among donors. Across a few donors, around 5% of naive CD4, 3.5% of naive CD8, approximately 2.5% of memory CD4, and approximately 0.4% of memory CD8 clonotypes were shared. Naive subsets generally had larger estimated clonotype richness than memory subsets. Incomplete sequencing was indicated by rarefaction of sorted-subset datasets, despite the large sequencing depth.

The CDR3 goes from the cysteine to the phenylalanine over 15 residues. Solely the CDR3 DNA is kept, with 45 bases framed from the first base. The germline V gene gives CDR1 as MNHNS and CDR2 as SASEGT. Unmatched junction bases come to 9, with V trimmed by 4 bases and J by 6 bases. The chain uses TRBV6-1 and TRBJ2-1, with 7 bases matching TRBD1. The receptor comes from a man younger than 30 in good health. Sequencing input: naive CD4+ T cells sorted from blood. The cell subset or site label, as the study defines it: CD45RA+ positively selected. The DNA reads TGTGCCAGCAGTGCCAAACAGGGGTTGGGCAATGAGCAGTTCTTC. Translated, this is CASSAKQGLGNEQFF.